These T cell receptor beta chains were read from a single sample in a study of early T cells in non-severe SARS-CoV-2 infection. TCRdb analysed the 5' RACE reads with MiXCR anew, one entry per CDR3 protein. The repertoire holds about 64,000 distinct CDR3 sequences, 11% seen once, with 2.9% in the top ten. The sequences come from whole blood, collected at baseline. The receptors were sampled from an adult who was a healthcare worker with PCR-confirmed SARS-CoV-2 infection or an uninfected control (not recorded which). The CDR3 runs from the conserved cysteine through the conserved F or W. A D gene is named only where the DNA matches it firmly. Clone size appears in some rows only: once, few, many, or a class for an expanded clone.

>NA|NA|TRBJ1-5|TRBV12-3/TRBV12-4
TGTGCCAGCAGTCCCAGGGGTGAACAGCCCCAGCATTTT
CASSPRGEQPQHF
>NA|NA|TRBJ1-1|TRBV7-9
TGTGCCAGCAGCTTTCCGACAGGTAGGGTAGAAGCTTTCTTT
CASSFPTGRVEAFF
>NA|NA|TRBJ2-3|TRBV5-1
TGCGCCAGCAGCTTGGCTTTCGGCACAGATACGCAGTATTTT
CASSLAFGTDTQYF
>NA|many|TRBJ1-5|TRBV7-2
TGTGCCAGCAGCTTAGTCAGGGGCGGCAATCAGCCCCAGCATTTT
CASSLVRGGNQPQHF
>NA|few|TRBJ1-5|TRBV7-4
TGTGCCAGCAGCTTTGGCCAGTCTTGCGGCCTTTATAGCAATCAGCCCCAGCATTTT
CASSFGQSCGLYSNQPQHF
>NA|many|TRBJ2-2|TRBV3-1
TGTGCCAGCAGCCAAGATTGGGCCGCGAACACCGGGGAGCTGTTTTTT
CASSQDWAANTGELFF
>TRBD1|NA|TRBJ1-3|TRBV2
TGTGCCAGCAGGGGGACAGGCTCTGGAAACACCATATATTTT
CASRGTGSGNTIYF
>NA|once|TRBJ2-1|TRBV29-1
TGCAGCGTTGAGCCCCCTGAGTTCTTC
CSVEPPEFF
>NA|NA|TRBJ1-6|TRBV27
TGTGCCAGCAGTTTTCGTCAACAGGGCCCCCTCCACTTT
CASSFRQQGPLHF
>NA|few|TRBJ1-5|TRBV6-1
TGTGCCAGCAGTAGGTATTATAGCAATCAGCCCCAGCATTTT
CASSRYYSNQPQHF
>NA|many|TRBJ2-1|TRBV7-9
TGTGCCAGCAGCACATCTTACAATGAGCAGTTCTTC
CASSTSYNEQFF
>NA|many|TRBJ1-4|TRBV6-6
TGTGCCAGCAGTTACTGGGGATCTCGGGGCAGCAGGGGAAAAAAACTGTTTTTT
CASSYWGSRGSRGKKLFF